This TCR beta chain was identified in a study of blood T cell repertoires in COVID-19 (TCRdb year 2020). Turning to the overall study: Samples covering the acute and convalescent phases of COVID-19 were provided by collaborators in the United States, Italy and Spain. The material from the prospective study consisted of cDNA or gDNA derived from T cells, B-cell-depleted T cells, or PBMCs. Deeply sampled blood TCRbeta repertoires from subjects exposed to, actively infected with, or recovered from COVID-19 were included in the dataset. The repertoires were made available in a free public database intended to serve as a resource for research on the immune response to SARS-CoV-2. Samples came from the ongoing ImmuneRACE study (first 160 participants) plus 1,254 subjects from 6 global collaborators. A de-identified subject ID, COVID-19 status, age in years and sex were almost always included in the sample metadata. HLA class I and class II types, where available, came from metadata supplied by the sample provider rather than from assay-based typing. What the research found in general, with its limitations: The amount of clinical and demographic metadata varied by source and participant and was provided uncurated.

The CDR3 holds 17 amino acids from the cysteine to the phenylalanine. Only the CDR3 portion is preserved as DNA: 51 bases, with reading frame beginning at the first base. Compared with germline, V lacks 1 base and J lacks 6 bases; bases without a gene match: 9. In the germline V gene, CDR1 corresponds to SGHTA and CDR2 to FQGNSA. On this clone itself: The antigen this receptor binds is unknown. No much larger clonotype is one base removed from it; base qualities were not supplied.

TCRbeta CDR3 regions were amplified from genomic DNA by means of the immunoSEQ Assay, a bias-controlled multiplex PCR. The source study handled its data this way. Within the assay, amplification of reference gene primers was used to estimate how many nucleated cells each sample contained. Sequence reads were collapsed and filtered to measure the absolute abundance of every unique TCRbeta CDR3 rearrangement. For each sample, productive Simpson clonality was calculated as the square root of Simpson's diversity index over productive rearrangements. The source is immuneACCESS, and TCRdb retained only in-frame sequences with V and J called. Part of the clones is not carried over; for the studies checked, unresolved V genes explain less than half of this, and the remainder is unexplained. V and J calls and clone size are given by that table; D and trimming were obtained from the DNA. The sample table records some 300,000 clones; 80% to 90% of these occur just once. The ten largest account for approximately 6.5% of the sample.

One collaborating source in Seattle enrolled patients while the patients were actively infected and followed the patients over time throughout the course of disease. The collaborating institutions used their own protocols to collect whole blood in K2EDTA tubes. For TCRbeta analysis, collaborators shipped samples in one of three forms: frozen whole blood, isolated PBMCs, or DNA extracted from either of those sample types. Input material: peripheral blood. The chain couples TRBV7-2 to TRBJ2-2, with 9 junctional bases fitting TRBD2. The receptor comes from a woman aged 50 to 60 with COVID-19, enrolled during active disease. CDR3 region: CASSLDLIAGAPGELFF. DNA sequence: TGTGCCAGCAGCTTAGATTTAATAGCGGGAGCCCCCGGGGAGCTGTTTTTT.